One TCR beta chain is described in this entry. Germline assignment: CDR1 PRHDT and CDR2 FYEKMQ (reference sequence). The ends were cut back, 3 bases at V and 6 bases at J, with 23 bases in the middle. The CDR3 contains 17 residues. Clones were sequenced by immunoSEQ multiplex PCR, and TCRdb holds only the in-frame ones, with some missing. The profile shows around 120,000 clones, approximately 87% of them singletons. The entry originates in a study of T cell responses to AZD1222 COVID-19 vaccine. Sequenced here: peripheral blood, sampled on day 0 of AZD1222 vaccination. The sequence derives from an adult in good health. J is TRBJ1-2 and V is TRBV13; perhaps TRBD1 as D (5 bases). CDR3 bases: TGTGCCAGCAGCTTCCCTGGAGGACGGGGCCTAGTGGATGGCTACACCTTC. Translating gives CASSFPGGRGLVDGYTF.